These 10 T cell receptor beta chains were sequenced from one sample in a study of cytomegalovirus exposure and HLA in healthy donors. Amplification used 60 Vbeta primers and 13 Jbeta primers. TCRdb's table, derived via immunoSEQ multiplex PCR, lists solely in-frame clones and lacks some. The table has about 41,000 clones, 81% seen once. Source material: PBMCs. The source is a man aged 45 to 65 in good health and CMV-seronegative.

CDR3 sequence: CASSSSALREQYF. Here the CDR3 DNA reads TGTGCCAGCAGCTCCTCGGCGTTGAGGGAGCAGTACTTC. The chain employs TRBV5-4 and TRBJ2-7; D unclear. The V gene lost 3 bases and the J gene lost 7 bases, with 14 bases spanning the gap. Germline CDR1 is SGHNT and CDR2 is YYREEE (reference sequence). There are 13 residues in the CDR3.

The table lists this clone with a few counts. The chain has TRBV7-9 and TRBJ1-5, with no clear D. The CDR3 extends over 13 amino acids. The germline V gene has CDR1 SEHNR and CDR2 FQNEAQ (reference sequence). Trimming shortened V by 4 bases and J by 4 bases, and 8 bases separated the two germline ends. CDR3 DNA: TGTGCCAGCAGCTCAAGCCATAATCAGCCCCAGCATTTT. This encodes CASSSSHNQPQHF.

The table lists this clone with a few counts. The chain has TRBV29-1 and TRBJ2-7; TRBD1 might be the D (6 bases). The germline V and J ends were trimmed by 5 bases and 3 bases, with 26 bases remaining between them. The CDR3 has 17 residues. The germline CDR1 and CDR2 sequences are SQVTM and ANQGSEA. CDR3 loop: CSVSTGSAVAGGYEQYF. The CDR3 bases are TGCAGCGTTTCGACAGGTTCGGCAGTAGCTGGGGGCTACGAGCAGTACTTC.

The chain uses TRBV7-2 and TRBJ2-1; TRBD2 agrees at 7 bases. V dropped 5 bases and J dropped 5; count of bases not matched to a gene: 6. Germline V gene lookup returns CDR1 SGHTA and CDR2 FQGNSA. The CDR3 contains 14 residues. CDR3 amino acids: CASSRSGANNEQFF. In DNA, the CDR3 is TGTGCCAGCAGCCGCAGCGGGGCTAACAATGAGCAGTTCTTC.

The J gene is TRBJ2-7, the V gene TRBV5-1, with TRBD2 matching 13 bases. Germline CDR1 and CDR2: SGHRS and YFSETQ. The ends lost 0 bases at V and 4 bases at J; junction bases unmatched: 1. The CDR3 has 15 amino acids. The CDR3 coding sequence is TGCGCCAGCAGCTTGGCGACTAGCGGGGGGTACGAGCAGTACTTC. Encoded protein: CASSLATSGGYEQYF.

The chain carries TRBV7-2 and TRBJ2-7, with 7 bases aligning to TRBD1. The germline CDR1 and CDR2 sequences are SGHTA and FQGNSA. Trimming cost V 5 bases and J 3 bases; bases outside gene matches: 10. The CDR3 spans 15 residues. The CDR3 nucleotides read TGTGCCAGCAGCCCGGACGTCGGACAGGACTACGAGCAGTACTTC. Its translation is CASSPDVGQDYEQYF.

The rearrangement joins TRBV19 to TRBJ1-5; D call uncertain. The CDR3 is made up of 15 amino acids. The germline gives CDR1 LNHDA, CDR2 SQIVND (reference sequence). The V and J ends lost 10 bases and 0 bases respectively, with 16 bases between them. The CDR3 loop is CATGRHGNSNQPQHF. Written as DNA, the CDR3 is TGTGCCACAGGTAGGCACGGGAATAGCAATCAGCCCCAGCATTTT.

This chain connects TRBV5-6 to TRBJ1-3; tentatively, D is TRBD1 (5 bases). The CDR3 has 13 residues. Germline loops: CDR1 SGHDT, CDR2 YYEEEE. V was cut by 0 bases and J by 8 bases, with 9 bases left in between. The chain's CDR3 is CASSLEGVDTIYF. The CDR3 coding sequence is TGTGCCAGCAGCTTGGAAGGGGTTGACACCATATATTTT.

This clone appeared a few times. This chain's CDR3 is CASRSRDTTSTDTQYF. CDR3 in DNA: TGTGCCAGCAGGTCCCGGGACACAACTAGCACAGATACGCAGTATTTT. The V call is TRBV2, the J call TRBJ2-3, with D perhaps TRBD1 (6 bases). The CDR3 contains 16 residues. V lost 6 bases and J 0 bases, leaving 16 bases between the germline ends. Germline-derived CDR1 and CDR2 are SNHLY and FYNNEI.

This chain uses TRBV14 with TRBJ1-1, with 10 bases aligning to TRBD1. J gave up 4 bases and V 0 bases, and 14 bases lay outside the gene matches. The CDR3 has 19 amino acids. Germline CDR1 and CDR2: SGHDN and FVKESK. The CDR3 region is CASSQDLHRTGGEGTEAFF. DNA for the CDR3: TGTGCCAGCAGCCAAGATCTTCATAGGACAGGGGGAGAAGGCACTGAAGCTTTCTTT.